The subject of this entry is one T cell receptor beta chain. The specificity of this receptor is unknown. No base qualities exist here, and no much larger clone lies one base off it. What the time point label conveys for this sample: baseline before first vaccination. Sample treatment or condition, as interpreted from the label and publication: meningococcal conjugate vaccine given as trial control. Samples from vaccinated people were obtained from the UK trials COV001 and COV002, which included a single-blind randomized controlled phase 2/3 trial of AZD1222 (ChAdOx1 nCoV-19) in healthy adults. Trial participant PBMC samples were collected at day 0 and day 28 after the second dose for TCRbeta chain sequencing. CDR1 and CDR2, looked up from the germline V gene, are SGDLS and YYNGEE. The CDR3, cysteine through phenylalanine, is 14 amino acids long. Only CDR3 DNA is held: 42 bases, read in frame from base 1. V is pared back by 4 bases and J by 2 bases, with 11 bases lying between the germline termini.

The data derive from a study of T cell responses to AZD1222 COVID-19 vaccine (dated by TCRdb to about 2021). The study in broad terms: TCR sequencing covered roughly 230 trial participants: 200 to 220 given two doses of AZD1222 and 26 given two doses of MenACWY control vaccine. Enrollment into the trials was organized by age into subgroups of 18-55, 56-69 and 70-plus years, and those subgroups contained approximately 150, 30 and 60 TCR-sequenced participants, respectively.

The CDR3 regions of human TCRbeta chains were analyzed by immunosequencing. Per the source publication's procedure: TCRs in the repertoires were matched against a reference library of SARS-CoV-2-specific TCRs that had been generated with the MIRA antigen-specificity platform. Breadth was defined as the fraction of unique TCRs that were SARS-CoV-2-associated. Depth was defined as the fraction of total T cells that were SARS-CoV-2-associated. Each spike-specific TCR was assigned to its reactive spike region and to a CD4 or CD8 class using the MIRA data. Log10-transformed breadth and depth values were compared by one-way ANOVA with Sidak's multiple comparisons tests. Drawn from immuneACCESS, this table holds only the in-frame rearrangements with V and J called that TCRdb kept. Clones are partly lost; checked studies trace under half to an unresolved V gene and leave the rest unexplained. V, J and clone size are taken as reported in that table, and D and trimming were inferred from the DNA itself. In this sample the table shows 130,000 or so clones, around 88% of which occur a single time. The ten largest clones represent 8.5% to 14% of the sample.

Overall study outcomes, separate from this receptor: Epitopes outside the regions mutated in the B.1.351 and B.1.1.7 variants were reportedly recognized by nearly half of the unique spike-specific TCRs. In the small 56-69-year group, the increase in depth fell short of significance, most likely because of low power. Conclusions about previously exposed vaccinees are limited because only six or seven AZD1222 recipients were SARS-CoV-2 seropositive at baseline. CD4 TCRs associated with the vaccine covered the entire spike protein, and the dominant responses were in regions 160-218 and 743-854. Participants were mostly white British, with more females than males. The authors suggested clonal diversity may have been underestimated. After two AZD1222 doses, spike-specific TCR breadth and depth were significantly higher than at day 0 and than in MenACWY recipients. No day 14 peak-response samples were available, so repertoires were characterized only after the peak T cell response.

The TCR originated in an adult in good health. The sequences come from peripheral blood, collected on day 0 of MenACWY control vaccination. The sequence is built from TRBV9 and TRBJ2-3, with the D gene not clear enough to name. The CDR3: CASSPTLTTDTQYF. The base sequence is TGTGCCAGCAGCCCCACGTTAACCACAGATACGCAGTATTTT.